A single sample is the source of the 29 T cell receptor beta chains below, sequenced in a study of blood T cell repertoires in COVID-19. Sequencing was performed with immunoSEQ multiplex PCR; in TCRdb, only in-frame clones are kept and a portion is missing. The sample lists about 140,000 clones; approximately 84% were seen once. The sequenced sample was peripheral blood. These receptors originate from a human donor in a cohort sampled during active COVID-19.

This rearrangement joins TRBV30 to TRBJ1-5; D remains ambiguous. Germline CDR1 and CDR2: GTSNPN and SVGIG (reference sequence). This CDR3 region has 13 residues. V gave up 3 bases and J gave up 0 bases, with 6 bases separating them. The CDR3 DNA reads TGTGCCTGGAGCCAGTCTAGCAATCAGCCCCAGCATTTT. This translates into CAWSQSSNQPQHF. Full variable domain (missing parts from reference TRBV30 and TRBJ1-5): SQTIHQWPATLVQPVGSPLSLECTVEGTSNPNLYWYRQAAGRGLQLLFYSVGIGQISSEVPQNLSASRPQDRQFILSSKKLLLSDSGFYLCAWSQSSNQPQHFGDGTRLSIL.

The V and J genes are TRBV6-5 and TRBJ1-5, with a weak D call TRBD1 (5 bases). Germline V gene data show CDR1 as MNHEY and CDR2 as SVGAGI. Trimming shortened V by 7 bases and J by 0 bases, and 7 bases separated the two germline ends. This CDR3 spans 13 amino acids. The CDR3 bases are TGTGCCAGCACCACAGGTAGCAATCAGCCCCAGCATTTT. Its protein product is CASTTGSNQPQHF.

This clone was seen many times. The chain joins TRBV18 to TRBJ2-5, with D perhaps TRBD1 (5 bases). Trimming shortened V by 6 bases and J by 3 bases, and 11 bases separated the two germline ends. There are 13 residues in the CDR3. The germline CDR1 and CDR2 sequences are KGHSH and LQKENI. The CDR3 sequence is CASSPLREETQYF. The DNA of the CDR3 is TGTGCCAGCTCCCCCCTCAGGGAAGAGACCCAGTACTTC.

The V call is TRBV28, the J call TRBJ2-1; 7 nucleotides line up with TRBD2. The CDR3 loop spans 15 amino acids. Germline values: CDR1 MDHEN, CDR2 SYDVKM. J lost 0 bases, V lost 5 bases, and 4 bases had no gene match. The CDR3 coding sequence is TGTGCCAGCAGTGGACTAGAGAGCTCCTACAATGAGCAGTTCTTC. Its protein product is CASSGLESSYNEQFF.

The rearrangement joins TRBV4-3 to TRBJ2-6, with TRBD1 as a possible D gene (5 bases). Germline CDR1 reads LGHNA; CDR2 reads YSLEER. The CDR3 spans 17 residues. The ends were cut back, 4 bases at V and 0 bases at J, with 13 bases in the middle. CDR3 nucleotide sequence: TGCGCCAGCAGCCCCGGACACGTTGTCTCTGGGGCCAACGTCCTGACTTTC. Protein: CASSPGHVVSGANVLTF.

This chain links TRBV15 with TRBJ1-1, with 7 bases that match TRBD1. This CDR3 contains 15 residues. V lost 6 bases and J lost 4; bases outside the gene matches: 11. In germline, CDR1 is LNHNV, CDR2 YYDKDF (reference sequence). The CDR3 coding sequence is TGTGCCACCAGTCAAAATCGGCGACAGGGCACTGAAGCTTTCTTT. This codes for CATSQNRRQGTEAFF.

The rearrangement links TRBV19 to TRBJ1-3; D possibly corresponds to TRBD1 (6 bases). The CDR3 runs to 16 residues. V shed 6 bases and J shed 0 bases, with 15 bases lying between them. Per the germline V gene, CDR1 is LNHDA and CDR2 is SQIVND (reference sequence). The DNA for the CDR3 is TGTGCCAGTAGCAAGACAGGCTACCTCTCTGGAAACACCATATATTTT. Residues: CASSKTGYLSGNTIYF.

The V call is TRBV6-2 or TRBV6-3, the J call TRBJ1-5; 8 nucleotides line up with TRBD1. The V gene's germline CDR1 is MNHEY and CDR2 SVGEGT. Germline trimming cut 4 bases from V and 6 bases from J; bases unmatched to any gene: 8. This CDR3 has 15 amino acids. The CDR3 sequence: CASSFTGGIGQPQHF. Written as DNA, the CDR3 is TGTGCCAGCAGTTTCACAGGGGGGATAGGTCAGCCCCAGCATTTT.

This clone was seen a handful of times. The identical CDR3 is also encoded by other nucleotide sequences in the sample. The chain is built from TRBV11-3 and TRBJ2-3, with D unclear. Germline values: CDR1 SGHNT, CDR2 YENEEA. Deletions cut 1 base from V and 0 bases from J, with 5 bases between. This CDR3 is built from 14 residues. The CDR3 protein is CASSLVTSTDTQYF. The CDR3 bases are TGTGCCAGCAGCTTAGTAACAAGCACAGATACGCAGTATTTT.

The rearrangement uses TRBV2 and TRBJ1-5; 12 bases are a match to TRBD1. CDR3 length: 15 residues. Per germline, CDR1 SNHLY and CDR2 FYNNEI. V shed 7 bases and J 6 bases; nucleotides not matched to a gene: 7. The CDR3 nucleotides are TGTGCCAGCAACTCCGGGACAGGGGGCTTTCAGCCCCAGCATTTT. Protein product: CASNSGTGGFQPQHF.

Written as DNA, the CDR3 is TGTGCCACCAGCCCCGGTCAGGGGCGGGAGCCCCAGCATTTT. Its protein product is CATSPGQGREPQHF. The chain combines TRBV15 with TRBJ1-5; the D gene is possibly TRBD1 (6 bases). Germline-derived CDR1 and CDR2 are LNHNV and YYDKDF (reference sequence). The CDR3 has 14 amino acids. V was shortened by 5 bases and J by 8 bases, with 16 bases between the two germline ends.

V is TRBV6-4 and J is TRBJ2-1, with no clear D. The CDR3 loop spans 13 amino acids. CDR1 MRHNA and CDR2 SNTAGT come from the germline V gene. Deletions cut 3 bases from V and 6 bases from J, with 9 bases between. The CDR3 DNA sequence: TGTGCCAGCAGTGAGAACTCTCTCAATGAGCAGTTCTTC. Translating gives CASSENSLNEQFF.

This chain uses TRBV2 with TRBJ2-1; TRBD2 matches at 9 bases. The junction had 8 bases not matched to a gene; V was cut back by 6 bases and J by 2 bases. Germline V CDR1 and CDR2: SNHLY, FYNNEI. CDR3 length: 16 amino acids. CDR3 bases: TGTGCCAGCAGAATTATGACTAGCGGAACCTACAATGAGCAGTTCTTC. Its protein product is CASRIMTSGTYNEQFF.

This clone has a handful of counts. The genes are TRBV7-2 and TRBJ2-3; D is unresolved. CDR3 size: 11 residues. Deletions cut 5 bases from V and 9 bases from J, with 9 bases between. CDR1 is SGHTA, CDR2 FQGNSA, per germline. The CDR3 here is CASSPDSTQYF. CDR3 bases: TGTGCCAGCAGCCCAGACTCGACGCAGTATTTT.

J is TRBJ1-2 and V is TRBV27; D gene unclear. The ends were cut back, 3 bases at V and 8 bases at J, with 13 bases in the middle. Germline-derived CDR1 and CDR2 are MNHEY and SMNVEV (reference sequence). CDR3 length: 13 amino acids. CDR3 coding DNA: TGTGCCAGCAGTTTTCAGGTCAACCGGGGCTACACCTTC. It translates to CASSFQVNRGYTF.

J is TRBJ1-1 and V is TRBV7-9; D might be TRBD1 (6 bases). Germline V gene lookup returns CDR1 SEHNR and CDR2 FQNEAQ (reference sequence). V lost 1 base and J 11 bases, leaving 14 bases between the germline ends. The CDR3 is made up of 13 amino acids. In DNA, the CDR3 is TGTGCCAGCAGCTTAGGACAGGAAAGACCCGCTTTCTTT. As protein: CASSLGQERPAFF. Using reference TRBV7-9 and TRBJ1-1 for the parts outside the CDR3, the full variable domain is DTGVSQNPRHKITKRGQNVTFRCDPISEHNRLYWYRQTLGQGPEFLTYFQNEAQLEKSRLLSDRFSAERPKGSFSTLEIQRTEQGDSAMYLCASSLGQERPAFFGQGTRLTVV.

The chain combines TRBV18 with TRBJ1-2; D remains ambiguous. With 3 bases removed from V and 0 bases from J, the gap between germline ends came to 11 bases. CDR3 size: 15 residues. Per the germline V gene, CDR1 is KGHSH and CDR2 is LQKENI. The CDR3 is CASSPPGPANYGYTF. CDR3 sequence (DNA): TGTGCCAGCTCACCGCCAGGCCCTGCTAACTATGGCTACACCTTC.

This chain connects TRBV11-3 to TRBJ1-1; D call uncertain. This CDR3 is built from 13 residues. Per the germline V gene, CDR1 is SGHNT and CDR2 is YENEEA. With 2 bases removed from V and 1 base from J, the gap between germline ends came to 5 bases. Here the CDR3 reads CASSLSRNTEAFF. Written as DNA, the CDR3 is TGTGCCAGCAGCTTATCCAGGAACACTGAAGCTTTCTTT.

V and J are TRBV5-4 and TRBJ2-5; TRBD2 agrees at 13 bases. CDR1 and CDR2 (germline): SGHNT, YYREEE (reference sequence). V gave up 4 bases and J gave up 1 base; unmatched junction bases: 10. The CDR3 has 18 residues. As DNA, the CDR3 is TGTGCCAGCAGCGGGGGACTAGCGGGACTACCCACCCAAGAGACCCAGTACTTC. Translated, it gives CASSGGLAGLPTQETQYF.

The chain joins TRBV7-8 to TRBJ1-3; no clear D. V gave up 2 bases and J gave up 4 bases, with 9 bases separating them. This CDR3 spans 14 amino acids. In germline, CDR1 is SGHVS, CDR2 FQNEAQ. The CDR3 is CASSLRERGNTIYF. The DNA for the CDR3 is TGTGCCAGCAGCTTAAGAGAGCGCGGAAACACCATATATTTT.

This chain joins TRBV7-9 and TRBJ1-4; 7 nucleotides agree with TRBD1. CDR3 length equals 15 residues. Germline values: CDR1 SEHNR, CDR2 FQNEAQ (reference sequence). The V segment lost 3 bases and the J segment 5 bases; nucleotides outside the gene matches: 6. The CDR3 loop reads CASSLGDSQNEKLFF. The CDR3 DNA reads TGTGCCAGCAGCTTGGGGGACAGTCAGAATGAAAAACTGTTTTTT.

This chain connects TRBV7-3 to TRBJ2-3; 9 bases agree with TRBD2. Germline assignment: CDR1 SGHTA and CDR2 FQGTGA. This CDR3 has 17 residues. The junction had 13 bases not matched to a gene; V was cut back by 5 bases and J by 4 bases. CDR3 amino acids: CASSPPPMAGGPDTQYF. CDR3 nucleotides: TGTGCCAGCAGCCCTCCGCCTATGGCGGGGGGGCCAGATACGCAGTATTTT.

DNA for the CDR3: TGTGCCAGCAGCTTGGGGCGGGGTGGGGCGGAGACCCAGTACTTC. Translation: CASSLGRGGAETQYF. The V call is TRBV11-2, the J call TRBJ2-5, with D possibly being TRBD2 (6 bases). Germline V gene lookup returns CDR1 SGHAT and CDR2 FQNNGV. V lost 3 bases, J lost 5 bases, and 16 bases lay in between. This CDR3 spans 15 amino acids.

The V call is TRBV20-1, the J call TRBJ2-1; D call uncertain. CDR1 and CDR2 (germline): DFQATT, SNEGSKA (reference sequence). Trimming took 2 bases from V and 6 from J, leaving 5 bases between them. The CDR3 totals 11 residues. The DNA of the CDR3 is TGCAGTGCTAGAAGCACCAATGAGCAGTTCTTC. This sequence encodes CSARSTNEQFF.

V is TRBV7-9 and J is TRBJ2-1, with 10 bases fitting TRBD1. With V trimmed by 5 bases and J by 5 bases, 6 bases remained unmatched. The CDR3 extends over 15 amino acids. CDR1 and CDR2 from the germline V gene are SEHNR and FQNEAQ (reference sequence). For the CDR3, the DNA is TGTGCCAGCAGCCCGGGACAGGGGCAGGACAATGAGCAGTTCTTC. This gives the protein CASSPGQGQDNEQFF. Full variable domain (rest looked up from reference TRBV7-9 and TRBJ2-1): DTGVSQNPRHKITKRGQNVTFRCDPISEHNRLYWYRQTLGQGPEFLTYFQNEAQLEKSRLLSDRFSAERPKGSFSTLEIQRTEQGDSAMYLCASSPGQGQDNEQFFGPGTRLTVL.

The rearrangement uses TRBV15 and TRBJ2-5; 13 bases match TRBD2. The CDR3 sequence is 15 residues long. V lost 5 bases and J lost 4; bases outside the gene matches: 4. CDR1 is LNHNV and CDR2 is YYDKDF in the germline V gene (reference sequence). The CDR3 region is CATSRRLAGGETQYF. The CDR3, as DNA: TGTGCCACCAGCCGCCGACTAGCGGGGGGAGAGACCCAGTACTTC. Using reference TRBV15 and TRBJ2-5 for the parts outside the CDR3, the full variable domain is DAMVIQNPRYQVTQFGKPVTLSCSQTLNHNVMYWYQQKSSQAPKLLFHYYDKDFNNEADTPDNFQSRRPNTSFCFLDIRSPGLGDTAMYLCATSRRLAGGETQYFGPGTRLLVL.

The chain joins TRBV28 to TRBJ1-5, with D possibly TRBD1 on 5 matching bases. Trimming left V 6 bases short and J 7 bases short, with 25 bases between. Germline CDR1 MDHEN, CDR2 SYDVKM. This CDR3 contains 17 residues. The CDR3, as DNA: TGTGCCAGCAGCTTGGAGGGGCAGGGAGGCCCTCGGCAGCCCCAGCATTTT. It specifies CASSLEGQGGPRQPQHF.

In its sample, this clone was seen once. The chain has TRBV28 and TRBJ1-1; D is unresolved. Germline V gives CDR1 MDHEN, CDR2 SYDVKM. CDR3 length: 16 residues. Trimming cost V 2 bases and J 5 bases, with 18 bases left between them. The CDR3 region is CASSLETPGKGTEAFF. The CDR3 coding sequence is TGTGCCAGCAGTTTAGAGACACCCGGGAAGGGAACTGAAGCTTTCTTT.

V and J are TRBV19 and TRBJ2-7; D is ambiguous. V was clipped by 6 bases and J by 2 bases, with 11 bases between them. The CDR3 is 13 amino acids. Germline V CDR1 and CDR2: LNHDA, SQIVND (reference sequence). Written as DNA, the CDR3 is TGTGCCAGTAGCCCCCTCCCCGCCTACGAGCAGTACTTC. It yields the protein CASSPLPAYEQYF.